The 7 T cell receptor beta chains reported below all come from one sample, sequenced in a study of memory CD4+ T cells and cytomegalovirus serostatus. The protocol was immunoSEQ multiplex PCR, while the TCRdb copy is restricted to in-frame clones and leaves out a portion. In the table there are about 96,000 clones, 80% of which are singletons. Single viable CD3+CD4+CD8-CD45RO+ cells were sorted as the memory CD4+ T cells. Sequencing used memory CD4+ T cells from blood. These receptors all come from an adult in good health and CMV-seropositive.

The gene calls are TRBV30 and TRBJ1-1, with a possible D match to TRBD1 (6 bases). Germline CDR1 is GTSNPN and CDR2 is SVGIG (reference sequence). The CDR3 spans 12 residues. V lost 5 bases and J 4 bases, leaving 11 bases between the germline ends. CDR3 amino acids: CAWGTGSTEAFF. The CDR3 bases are TGTGCCTGGGGAACAGGGAGCACTGAAGCTTTCTTT.

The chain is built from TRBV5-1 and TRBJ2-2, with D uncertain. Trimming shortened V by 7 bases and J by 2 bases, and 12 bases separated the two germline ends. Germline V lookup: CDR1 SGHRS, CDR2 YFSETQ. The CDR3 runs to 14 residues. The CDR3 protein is CASRVGYNTGELFF. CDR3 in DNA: TGCGCCAGCCGGGTCGGGTACAACACCGGGGAGCTGTTTTTT.

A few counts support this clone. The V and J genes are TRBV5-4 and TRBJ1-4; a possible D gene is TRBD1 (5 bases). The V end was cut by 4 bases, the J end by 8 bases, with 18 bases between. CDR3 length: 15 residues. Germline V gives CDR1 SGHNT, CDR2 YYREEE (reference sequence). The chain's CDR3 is CASSPLGTRGEKLFF. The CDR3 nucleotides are TGTGCCAGCAGCCCCCTGGGGACCCGAGGGGAAAAACTGTTTTTT.

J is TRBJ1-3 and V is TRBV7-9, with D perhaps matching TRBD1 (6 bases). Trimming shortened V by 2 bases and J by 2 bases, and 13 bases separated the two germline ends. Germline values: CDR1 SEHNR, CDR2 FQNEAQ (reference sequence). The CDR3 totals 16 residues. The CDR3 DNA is TGTGCCAGCAGCTTAACAGGGACGACGCCTGGAAACACCATATATTTT. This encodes CASSLTGTTPGNTIYF.

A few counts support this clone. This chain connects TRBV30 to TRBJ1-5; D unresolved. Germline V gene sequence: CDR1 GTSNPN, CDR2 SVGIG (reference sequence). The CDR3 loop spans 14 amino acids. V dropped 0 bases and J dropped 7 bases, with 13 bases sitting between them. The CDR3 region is CAWSVPQRGQPQHF. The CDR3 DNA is TGTGCCTGGAGTGTCCCCCAACGGGGACAGCCCCAGCATTTT.

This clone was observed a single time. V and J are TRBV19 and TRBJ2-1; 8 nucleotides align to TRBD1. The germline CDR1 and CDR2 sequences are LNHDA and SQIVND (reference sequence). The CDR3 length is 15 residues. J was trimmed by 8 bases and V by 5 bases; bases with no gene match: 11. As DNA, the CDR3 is TGTGCCAGTAGTCCACGGACAGGGTCCCAGTATGAGCAGTTCTTC. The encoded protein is CASSPRTGSQYEQFF.

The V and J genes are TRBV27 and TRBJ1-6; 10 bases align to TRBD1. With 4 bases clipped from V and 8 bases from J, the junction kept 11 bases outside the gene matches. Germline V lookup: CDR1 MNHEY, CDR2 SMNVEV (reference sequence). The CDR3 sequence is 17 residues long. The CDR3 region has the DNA TGTGCCAGCAGTTCAACGAGGGACAGGGGAGTCGATTCACCCCTCCACTTT. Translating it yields CASSSTRDRGVDSPLHF.